Listed below are T cell receptor beta chains from one sample, sequenced in a study of cytotoxic CD8 clonotypes in ibrutinib-treated CLL. Generated by immunoSEQ multiplex PCR, the TCRdb table keeps only in-frame clones and is missing some. The data hold approximately 70,000 clones, with just over 90% observed a single time. The sample in question was PBMCs, obtained after 12 months of ibrutinib treatment. The origin of the receptors is a human donor with chronic lymphocytic leukemia. Both conserved end residues are part of each CDR3. Each record gives: V gene, J gene, clone size, D gene, CDR3 DNA, CDR3 protein. The D gene is left open where the match is weak. Size is stated for part of the rows, as once, few or many counts, or as a class when the clone is expanded.

TRBV7-9	TRBJ1-2	.	.	TGTGCCAGCAGGTCCGCAGGGAGTCGATATGGCTACACCTTC	CASRSAGSRYGYTF
TRBV6-5	TRBJ2-2	.	TRBD1	TGTGCCAGCAGAGACCGGACAGGGGTAACCGGGGAGCTGTTTTTT	CASRDRTGVTGELFF
TRBV7-2	TRBJ1-2	.	.	TGTGCCAGCAGCTTAGAGTTCAGGGGCTCCTACACCTTC	CASSLEFRGSYTF
TRBV11-2	TRBJ2-1	.	TRBD1	TGTGCCAGCAGCTTTGTTGTTGGGACAGGAGATTACAATGAGCAGTTCTTC	CASSFVVGTGDYNEQFF
TRBV15	TRBJ2-1	.	TRBD2	TGTGCCACCAGCAAAGCGGGAGTCCTCAATGAGCAGTTCTTC	CATSKAGVLNEQFF
TRBV7-2	TRBJ1-3	.	.	TGTGCCAGCCGGGGTATTGGGCTTAGCTCTGGAAACACCATATATTTT	CASRGIGLSSGNTIYF
TRBV29-1	TRBJ1-4	few	.	TGCAGCGTTGAAGATCAGGCAGAAAAACTGTTTTTT	CSVEDQAEKLFF
TRBV7-3	TRBJ2-1	.	.	TGTGCCAGCAGCTTATCAGGGGCCGAACACAATGAGCAGTTCTTC	CASSLSGAEHNEQFF
TRBV2	TRBJ2-7	.	TRBD1	TGTGCCAGCAGTTCCGGGACAGGGAACTACGAGCAGTACTTC	CASSSGTGNYEQYF
TRBV29-1	TRBJ2-1	.	TRBD1	TGCAGCGCCGACAGGGGGCCGGAGAATGAGCAGTTCTTC	CSADRGPENEQFF
TRBV2	TRBJ1-2	.	.	TGTGCCAGCAGTGATGAAAGGGGTGTAGGAGGCTACACCTTC	CASSDERGVGGYTF
TRBV27	TRBJ2-7	.	TRBD2	TGTGCCAGCAGTTTATTTTTAGCGGGCGAGCAGTACTTC	CASSLFLAGEQYF
TRBV18	TRBJ1-2	.	.	TGTGCCAGCTCACCAAAAGTTCCCTCTAACTATGGCTACACCTTC	CASSPKVPSNYGYTF
TRBV28	TRBJ1-1	.	TRBD1	TGTGCCAGCAGTTCCACGGGACAGGGGCCAACCAACACTGAAGCTTTCTTT	CASSSTGQGPTNTEAFF
TRBV7-3	TRBJ1-1	.	.	TGTGCCAGCAGCCCCCCAGGGGCAGCCACTTCTGAAGCTTTCTTT	CASSPPGAATSEAFF
TRBV29-1	TRBJ1-1	.	.	TGCAGCGTTGGCGGCCCGGGGGACACTGAAGCTTTCTTT	CSVGGPGDTEAFF
TRBV5-1	TRBJ2-2	once	.	TGCGCCAGCAGCGGGGTCACCGGGGAGCTGTTTTTT	CASSGVTGELFF
TRBV7-2	TRBJ2-7	.	.	TGTGCCAGCAGCCTAGGACAGCTTTACGAGCAGTACTTC	CASSLGQLYEQYF
TRBV7-2	TRBJ2-2	.	.	TGTGCCAGCAGCTTAATAGCTGCAAGGGAGCTGTTTTTT	CASSLIAARELFF
TRBV6-1	TRBJ1-1	.	.	TGTGCCAGCACCGCCTCTTGGGGGACGAACACTGAAGCTTTCTTT	CASTASWGTNTEAFF